These 19 T cell receptor beta chains were sequenced from one sample in a study of immune cell composition in non-small cell lung cancer. The assay was immunoSEQ multiplex PCR, and TCRdb's table has in-frame clones only and misses some. The table shows several thousand clones, with about 63% occurring only once. The sample taken for sequencing was lung tumor tissue. The receptor source for this set is a human donor with non-small cell lung cancer.

V is TRBV11-2 and J is TRBJ1-2; 7 nucleotides line up with TRBD1. Germline V gives CDR1 SGHAT, CDR2 FQNNGV. Trimming at V came to 0 bases and at J to 5 bases, leaving 6 bases not matched to a gene. CDR3 size: 15 residues. The CDR3 DNA follows: TGTGCCAGCAGCTTAGAATGGACAGGAGTTTATGGCTACACCTTC. Amino acid sequence: CASSLEWTGVYGYTF.

The chain employs TRBV6-5 and TRBJ1-2; a possible D gene is TRBD1 (5 bases). This CDR3 is built from 12 residues. V was clipped by 5 bases and J by 8 bases, with 12 bases between them. Germline CDR1 is MNHEY and CDR2 is SVGAGI. The CDR3 region has the DNA TGTGCCAGCAGTAGGGGTGTGCGAGGCTACACCTTC. It yields the protein CASSRGVRGYTF.

J is TRBJ2-3 and V is TRBV11-2; D may be TRBD1 (5 bases). From germline, CDR1 is SGHAT and CDR2 FQNNGV. The ends were cut back, 5 bases at V and 2 bases at J, with 20 bases in the middle. This CDR3 has 17 residues. This CDR3 reads CASSPSAGAWNTDTQYF. Written as DNA, the CDR3 is TGTGCCAGCAGCCCCTCGGCTGGGGCGTGGAACACAGATACGCAGTATTTT.

This clone was seen only once. The chain links TRBV6-1 to TRBJ1-6, with TRBD1 matching 7 bases. The germline CDR1 and CDR2 sequences are MNHNS and SASEGT. Trimming took 4 bases from V and 7 from J; bases not matched to a gene: 7. This CDR3 is 15 amino acids long. The CDR3 region has the DNA TGTGCCAGCAGTGTCTCGACAGGGTTGAATTCACCCCTCCACTTT. This translates into CASSVSTGLNSPLHF.

The chain links TRBV27 to TRBJ2-1, with TRBD2 matching 7 bases. CDR3 length equals 12 residues. Germline V gene data show CDR1 as MNHEY and CDR2 as SMNVEV (reference sequence). Trimming removed 5 bases from V and 9 bases from J; junction bases left unmatched: 4. CDR3 in DNA: TGTGCCAGCAGTCAGACTAGCTTTGAGCAGTTCTTC. Residues: CASSQTSFEQFF.

The rearrangement uses TRBV11-1 and TRBJ2-4; possibly TRBD2 for D (5 bases). The germline CDR1 and CDR2 sequences are SGHAT and FQDESV (reference sequence). Trimming removed 5 bases from V and 0 bases from J, with 11 bases in between. The CDR3 runs 15 residues. The CDR3 sequence is CASSNISVAKNIQYF. CDR3 in DNA: TGTGCCAGCAGCAATATTAGCGTAGCCAAAAACATTCAGTACTTC.

The CDR3 DNA reads TGTGCCAGCAGCTCAACCGGGACAGGGGGTTACGAGCAGTACTTC. Translation gives CASSSTGTGGYEQYF. V is TRBV28 and J is TRBJ2-7; TRBD1 matches at 11 bases. The germline V gene has CDR1 MDHEN and CDR2 SYDVKM. The CDR3 totals 15 residues. The J segment lost 4 bases and the V segment lost 6 bases, leaving 8 bases of the junction unmatched.

This clone has more than one count but fewer than ten. This sequence joins TRBV7-9 and TRBJ2-5; D is possibly TRBD1 (5 bases). V was pared by 0 bases and J by 5 bases, with 13 bases between. The CDR3 consists of 15 residues. CDR1 SEHNR and CDR2 FQNEAQ come from the germline V gene (reference sequence). The CDR3, as DNA: TGTGCCAGCAGCTTAGCGGACACGTATTGGGAGACCCAGTACTTC. It specifies CASSLADTYWETQYF.

This clone was found a few times. This chain connects TRBV4-3 to TRBJ1-1; 7 nucleotides match TRBD1. Trimming took 3 bases from V and 10 from J; bases not matched to a gene: 8. The V gene's germline CDR1 is LGHNA and CDR2 YSLEER. The CDR3 contains 13 residues. CDR3 sequence reads: CASSQRDSSRAFF. CDR3 sequence (DNA): TGCGCCAGCAGCCAGCGGGACAGTTCTCGAGCTTTCTTT.

This clone came up a few times. V usage is TRBV28 and J usage is TRBJ2-2, with 8 positions matching TRBD2. From germline, CDR1 is MDHEN and CDR2 SYDVKM. Losses at the gene ends were 2 bases for V and 7 bases for J; bases not matched to a gene: 12. The CDR3 length is 17 residues. The CDR3 sequence: CASSLTGGRLSDGELFF. CDR3 DNA sequence: TGTGCCAGCAGTTTAACGGGGGGGCGCCTCTCGGACGGGGAGCTGTTTTTT.

The V gene is TRBV19, the J gene TRBJ1-6; perhaps TRBD1 as D (5 bases). This CDR3 is 14 amino acids long. V was cut by 7 bases and J by 3 bases, with 10 bases left in between. Germline V gives CDR1 LNHDA, CDR2 SQIVND (reference sequence). The CDR3 DNA reads as TGTGCCAGTACCCAGGGCTACTATAATTCACCCCTCCACTTT. Encoded protein: CASTQGYYNSPLHF.

The chain has TRBV18 and TRBJ1-1; 8 bases align to TRBD1. Looked up from germline, CDR1 is KGHSH and CDR2 is LQKENI. J was trimmed by 4 bases and V by 3 bases; bases with no gene match: 7. This CDR3 is 15 amino acids long. The CDR3: CASSPGQGLPTEAFF. The CDR3 coding sequence is TGTGCCAGCTCACCCGGACAGGGACTACCCACTGAAGCTTTCTTT.

The chain carries TRBV28 and TRBJ2-1; TRBD1 matches at 9 bases. Trimming removed 6 bases from V and 3 bases from J; junction bases left unmatched: 9. Germline V gene lookup returns CDR1 MDHEN and CDR2 SYDVKM. CDR3 length equals 16 residues. The CDR3 coding sequence is TGTGCCAGCAGCTTAGACCGGGACAGGGACTACAATGAGCAGTTCTTC. Protein: CASSLDRDRDYNEQFF.

The genes are TRBV25-1 and TRBJ2-4, with TRBD1 matching 8 bases. Germline-derived CDR1 and CDR2 are MGHDK and SYGVNS. J lost 13 bases, V lost 4 bases, and 6 bases had no gene match. This CDR3 is built from 12 residues. The CDR3 coding sequence is TGTGCCAGCAGTGGGGGGGCAGGGGGCCAGTACTTC. It yields the protein CASSGGAGGQYF.

The rearrangement uses TRBV9 and TRBJ2-4; tentative D call: TRBD1 (6 bases). The CDR3 has 13 residues. V gave up 3 bases and J gave up 5 bases, with 9 bases separating them. Per germline, CDR1 SGDLS and CDR2 YYNGEE. CDR3 bases: TGTGCCAGCAGCGCGGGGACACAAAACATTCAGTACTTC. Translated: CASSAGTQNIQYF. Drawing the rest from reference TRBV9 and TRBJ2-4, the complete variable domain is DSGVTQTPKHLITATGQRVTLRCSPRSGDLSVYWYQQSLDQGLQFLIQYYNGEERAKGNILERFSAQQFPDLHSELNLSSLELGDSALYFCASSAGTQNIQYFGAGTRLSVL.

The rearrangement links TRBV18 to TRBJ2-5, with D perhaps matching TRBD1 (6 bases). The CDR3 runs to 15 residues. Per germline, CDR1 KGHSH and CDR2 LQKENI. Trimming took off 4 bases at V and 4 bases at J, with 16 bases between the two ends. The chain's CDR3 is CASSQTGSPPETQYF. CDR3 DNA: TGTGCCAGCTCACAAACAGGGTCCCCGCCAGAGACCCAGTACTTC.

This sequence joins TRBV4-1 and TRBJ1-5, with D unresolved. This CDR3 is 15 amino acids long. Germline V lookup: CDR1 MGHRA, CDR2 YSYEKL. With 3 bases removed from V and 0 bases from J, the gap between germline ends came to 9 bases. The CDR3 nucleotides read TGCGCCAGCAGCCAGAGCCCTAATAGCAATCAGCCCCAGCATTTT. Protein sequence: CASSQSPNSNQPQHF.

This clone showed up just a few times. DNA of the CDR3: TGCGCCAGCAGCCAAGAAGCACAGGGGGACGAGCAGTACTTC. Translating gives CASSQEAQGDEQYF. The chain couples TRBV4-1 to TRBJ2-7, with TRBD1 matching 8 bases. Germline CDR1 reads MGHRA; CDR2 reads YSYEKL. The CDR3 is made up of 14 amino acids. The V segment lost 0 bases and the J segment 5 bases; nucleotides outside the gene matches: 3.

V gene TRBV5-4 combines with J gene TRBJ2-1; D may be TRBD2 (6 bases). The CDR3 extends over 15 amino acids. CDR1 and CDR2 from the germline V gene are SGHNT and YYREEE (reference sequence). With 3 bases removed from V and 6 bases from J, the gap between germline ends came to 16 bases. The CDR3 DNA reads as TGTGCCAGCAGCTCTCCGACTAGAAGGGGCAATGAGCAGTTCTTC. It is translated as CASSSPTRRGNEQFF.